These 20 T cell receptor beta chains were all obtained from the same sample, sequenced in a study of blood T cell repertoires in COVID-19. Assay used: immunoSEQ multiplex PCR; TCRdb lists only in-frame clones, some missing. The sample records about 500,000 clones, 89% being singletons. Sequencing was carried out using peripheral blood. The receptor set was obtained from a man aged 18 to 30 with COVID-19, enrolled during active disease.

Here the CDR3 reads CASSENGGRDSYEQYF. The CDR3 DNA sequence: TGTGCCAGCAGTGAGAACGGGGGCCGGGACAGCTACGAGCAGTACTTC. The genes are TRBV25-1 and TRBJ2-7; a weak D match, TRBD1 (7 bases). The length of the CDR3 is 16 residues. V shed 3 bases and J shed 3 bases, with 18 bases lying between them. Germline values: CDR1 MGHDK, CDR2 SYGVNS.

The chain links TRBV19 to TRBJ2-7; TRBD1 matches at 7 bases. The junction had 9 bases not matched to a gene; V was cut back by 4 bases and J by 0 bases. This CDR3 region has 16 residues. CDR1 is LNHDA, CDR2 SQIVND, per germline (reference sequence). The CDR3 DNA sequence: TGTGCCAGTAGTAAGCAAAAAGGGACAGACTCCTACGAGCAGTACTTC. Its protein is CASSKQKGTDSYEQYF.

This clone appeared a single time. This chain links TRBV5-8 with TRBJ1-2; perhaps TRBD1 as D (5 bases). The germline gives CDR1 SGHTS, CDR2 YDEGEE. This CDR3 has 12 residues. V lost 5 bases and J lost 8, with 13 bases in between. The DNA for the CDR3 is TGTGCCAGCAGTTATACAGGTGGGGGCTACACCTTC. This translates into CASSYTGGGYTF.

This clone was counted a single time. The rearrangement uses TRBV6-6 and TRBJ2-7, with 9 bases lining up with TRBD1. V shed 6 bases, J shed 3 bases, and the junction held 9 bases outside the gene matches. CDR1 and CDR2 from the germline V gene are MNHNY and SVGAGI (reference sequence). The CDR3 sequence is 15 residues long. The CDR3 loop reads CASSATDRGNYEQYF. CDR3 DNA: TGTGCCAGCAGCGCTACCGACAGGGGGAACTACGAGCAGTACTTC.

For the CDR3, the DNA is TGCGCCAGCTACTCTTGGGCTAGCGGGGGGCTATACAATGAGCAGTTCTTC. It specifies CASYSWASGGLYNEQFF. The chain is built from TRBV10-2 and TRBJ2-1; TRBD2 aligns across 11 bases. The CDR3 sequence is 17 residues long. Trimming cost V 8 bases and J 4 bases; bases outside gene matches: 13. Germline CDR1 WSHSY, CDR2 SAAADI.

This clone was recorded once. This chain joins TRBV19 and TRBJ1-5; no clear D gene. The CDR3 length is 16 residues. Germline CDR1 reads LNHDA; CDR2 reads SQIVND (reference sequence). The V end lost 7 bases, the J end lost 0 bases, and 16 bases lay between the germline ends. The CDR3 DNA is TGTGCCAGTACCCCTGAGGTCTACTATAGCAATCAGCCCCAGCATTTT. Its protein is CASTPEVYYSNQPQHF.

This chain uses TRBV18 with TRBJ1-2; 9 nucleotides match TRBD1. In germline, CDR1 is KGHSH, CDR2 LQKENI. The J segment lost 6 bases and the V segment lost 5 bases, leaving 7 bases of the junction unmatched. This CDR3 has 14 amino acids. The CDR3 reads CASSGTGGLDGYTF. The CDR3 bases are TGTGCCAGCTCAGGAACAGGGGGCTTGGATGGCTACACCTTC.

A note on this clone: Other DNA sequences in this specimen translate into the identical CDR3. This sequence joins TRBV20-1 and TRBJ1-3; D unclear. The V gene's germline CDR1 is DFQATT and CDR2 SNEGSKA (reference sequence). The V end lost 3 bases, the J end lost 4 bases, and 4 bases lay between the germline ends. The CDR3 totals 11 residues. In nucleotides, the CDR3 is TGCAGTGCTAGTTCAGGAAACACCATATATTTT. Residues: CSASSGNTIYF.

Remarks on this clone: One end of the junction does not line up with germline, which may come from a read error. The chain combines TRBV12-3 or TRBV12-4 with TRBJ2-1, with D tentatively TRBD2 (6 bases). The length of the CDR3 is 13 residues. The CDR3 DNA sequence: TGTGCCAGCAGTCCCGGCGAGTGGGGACTGATAGTCTTC. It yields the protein CASSPGEWGLIVF.

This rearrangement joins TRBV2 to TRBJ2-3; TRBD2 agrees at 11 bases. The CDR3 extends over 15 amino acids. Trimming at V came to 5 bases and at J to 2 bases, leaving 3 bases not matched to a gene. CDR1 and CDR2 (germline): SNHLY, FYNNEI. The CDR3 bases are TGTGCCAGCAGTCTTAGCGGGGGGGCCACAGATACGCAGTATTTT. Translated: CASSLSGGATDTQYF.

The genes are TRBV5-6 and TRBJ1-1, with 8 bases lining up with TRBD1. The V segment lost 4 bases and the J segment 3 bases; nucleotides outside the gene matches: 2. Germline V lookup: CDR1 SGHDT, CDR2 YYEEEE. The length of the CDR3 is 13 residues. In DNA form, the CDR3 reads TGTGCCAGCAGCCCGGACAGGGACACTGAAGCTTTCTTT. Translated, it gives CASSPDRDTEAFF.

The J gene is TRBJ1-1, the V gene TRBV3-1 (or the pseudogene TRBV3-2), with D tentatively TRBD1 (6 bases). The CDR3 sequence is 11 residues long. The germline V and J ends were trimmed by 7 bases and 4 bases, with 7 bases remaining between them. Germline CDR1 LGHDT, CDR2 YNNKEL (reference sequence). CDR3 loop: CASTRGTEAFF. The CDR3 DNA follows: TGTGCCAGCACCAGGGGCACTGAAGCTTTCTTT.

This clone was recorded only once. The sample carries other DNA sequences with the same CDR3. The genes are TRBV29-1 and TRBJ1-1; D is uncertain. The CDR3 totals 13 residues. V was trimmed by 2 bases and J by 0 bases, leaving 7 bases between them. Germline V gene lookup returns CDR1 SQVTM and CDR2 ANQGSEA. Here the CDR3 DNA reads TGCAGCGTTGAACGGAGAATGAACACTGAAGCTTTCTTT. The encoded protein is CSVERRMNTEAFF.

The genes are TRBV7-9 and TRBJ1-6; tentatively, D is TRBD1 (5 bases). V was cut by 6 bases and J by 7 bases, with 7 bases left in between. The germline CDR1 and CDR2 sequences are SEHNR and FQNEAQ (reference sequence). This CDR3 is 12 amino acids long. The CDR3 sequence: CASSRGNSPLHF. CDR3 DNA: TGTGCCAGCAGTCGGGGGAATTCACCCCTCCACTTT.

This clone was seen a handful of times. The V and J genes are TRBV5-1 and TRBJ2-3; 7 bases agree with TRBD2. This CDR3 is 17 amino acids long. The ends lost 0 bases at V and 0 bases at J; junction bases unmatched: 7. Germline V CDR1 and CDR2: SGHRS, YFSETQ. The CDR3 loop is CASSLAGSSGSTDTQYF. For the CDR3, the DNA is TGCGCCAGCAGCTTGGCCGGTTCTAGCGGTAGCACAGATACGCAGTATTTT. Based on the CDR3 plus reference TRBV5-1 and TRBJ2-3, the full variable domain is KAGVTQTPRYLIKTRGQQVTLSCSPISGHRSVSWYQQTPGQGLQFLFEYFSETQRNKGNFPGRFSGRQFSNSRSEMNVSTLELGDSALYLCASSLAGSSGSTDTQYFGPGTRLTVL.

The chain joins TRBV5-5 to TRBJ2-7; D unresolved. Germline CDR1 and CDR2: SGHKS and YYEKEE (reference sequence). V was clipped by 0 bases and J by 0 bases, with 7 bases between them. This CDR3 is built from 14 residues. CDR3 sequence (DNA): TGTGCCAGCAGCTTGGAAGTCAGCTCCTACGAGCAGTACTTC. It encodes CASSLEVSSYEQYF.

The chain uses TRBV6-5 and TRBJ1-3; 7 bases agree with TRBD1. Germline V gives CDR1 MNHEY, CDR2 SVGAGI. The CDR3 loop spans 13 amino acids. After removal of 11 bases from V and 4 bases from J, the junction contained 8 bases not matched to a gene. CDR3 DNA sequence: TGTGCCTTTCAGACAGGGCGGGGAAACACCATATATTTT. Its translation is CAFQTGRGNTIYF.

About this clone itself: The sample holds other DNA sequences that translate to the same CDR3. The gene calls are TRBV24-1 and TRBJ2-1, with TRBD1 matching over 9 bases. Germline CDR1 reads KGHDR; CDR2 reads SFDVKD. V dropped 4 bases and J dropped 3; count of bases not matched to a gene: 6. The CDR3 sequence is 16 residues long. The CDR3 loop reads CATSDSGTGSYNEQFF. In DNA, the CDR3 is TGTGCCACCAGTGACTCCGGGACAGGGAGCTACAATGAGCAGTTCTTC.

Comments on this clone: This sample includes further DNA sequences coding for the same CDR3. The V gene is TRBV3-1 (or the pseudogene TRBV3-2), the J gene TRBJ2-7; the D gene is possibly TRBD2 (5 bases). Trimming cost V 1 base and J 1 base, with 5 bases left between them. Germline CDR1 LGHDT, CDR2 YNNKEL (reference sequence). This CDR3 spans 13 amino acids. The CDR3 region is CASSQGLSYEQYF. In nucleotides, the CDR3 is TGTGCCAGCAGCCAAGGACTATCCTACGAGCAGTACTTC.

CDR3 in DNA: TGTGCCAGCAGGACTAGCTTAGGGCCCCTCTACAATGAGCAGTTCTTC. The encoded protein is CASRTSLGPLYNEQFF. The rearrangement uses TRBV11-2 and TRBJ2-1; TRBD2 aligns across 7 bases. Germline assignment: CDR1 SGHAT and CDR2 FQNNGV. V trimming: 6 bases; J trimming: 3 bases; junction bases outside the gene matches: 11. The CDR3 length is 16 residues.